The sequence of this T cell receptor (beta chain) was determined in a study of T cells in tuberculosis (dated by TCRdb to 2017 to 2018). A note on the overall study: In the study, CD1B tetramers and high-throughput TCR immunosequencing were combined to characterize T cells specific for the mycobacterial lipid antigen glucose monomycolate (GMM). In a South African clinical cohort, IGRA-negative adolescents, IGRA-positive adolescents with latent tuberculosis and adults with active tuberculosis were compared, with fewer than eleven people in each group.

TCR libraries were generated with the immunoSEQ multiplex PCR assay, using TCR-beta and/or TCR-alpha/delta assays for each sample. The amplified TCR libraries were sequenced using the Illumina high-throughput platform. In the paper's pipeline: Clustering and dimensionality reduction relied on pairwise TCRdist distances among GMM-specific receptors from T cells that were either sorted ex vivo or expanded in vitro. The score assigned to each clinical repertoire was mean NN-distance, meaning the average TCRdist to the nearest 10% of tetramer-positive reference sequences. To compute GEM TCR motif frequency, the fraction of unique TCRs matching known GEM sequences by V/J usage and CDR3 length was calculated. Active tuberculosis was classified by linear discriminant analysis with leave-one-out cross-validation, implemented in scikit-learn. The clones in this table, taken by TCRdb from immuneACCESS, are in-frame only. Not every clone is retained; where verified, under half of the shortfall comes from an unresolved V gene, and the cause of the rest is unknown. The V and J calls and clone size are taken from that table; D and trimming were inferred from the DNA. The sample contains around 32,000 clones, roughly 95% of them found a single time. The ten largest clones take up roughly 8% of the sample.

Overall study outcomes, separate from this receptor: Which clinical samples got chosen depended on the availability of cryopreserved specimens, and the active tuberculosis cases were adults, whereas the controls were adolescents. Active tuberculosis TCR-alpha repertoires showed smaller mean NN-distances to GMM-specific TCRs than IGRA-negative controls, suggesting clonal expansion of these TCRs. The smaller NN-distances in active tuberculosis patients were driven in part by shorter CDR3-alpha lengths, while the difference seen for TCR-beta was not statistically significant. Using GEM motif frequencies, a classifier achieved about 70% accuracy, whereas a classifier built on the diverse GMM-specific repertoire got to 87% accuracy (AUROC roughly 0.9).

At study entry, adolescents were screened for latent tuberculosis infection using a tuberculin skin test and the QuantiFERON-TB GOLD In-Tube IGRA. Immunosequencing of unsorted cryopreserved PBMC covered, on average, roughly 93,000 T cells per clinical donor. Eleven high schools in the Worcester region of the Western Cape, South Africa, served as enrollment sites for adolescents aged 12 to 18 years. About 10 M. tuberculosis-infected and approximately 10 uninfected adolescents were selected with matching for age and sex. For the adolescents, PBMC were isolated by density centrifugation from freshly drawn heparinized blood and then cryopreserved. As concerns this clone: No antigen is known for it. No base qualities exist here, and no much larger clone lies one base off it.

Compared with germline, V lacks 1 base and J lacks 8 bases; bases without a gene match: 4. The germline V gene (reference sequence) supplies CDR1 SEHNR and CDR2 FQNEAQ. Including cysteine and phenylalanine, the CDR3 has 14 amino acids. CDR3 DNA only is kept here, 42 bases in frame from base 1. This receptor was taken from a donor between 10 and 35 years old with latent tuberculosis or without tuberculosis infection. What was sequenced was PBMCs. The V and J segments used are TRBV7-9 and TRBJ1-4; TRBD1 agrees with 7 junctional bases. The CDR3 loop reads CASSLGQGGEKLFF. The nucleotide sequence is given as TGTGCCAGCAGCTTAGGACAGGGAGGCGAAAAACTGTTTTTT.